This entry is about one T cell receptor (beta chain). This clonotype was counted many times. Its antigen remains unidentified. The record has no base qualities; no much larger clone is one base away. These data originate in a study of T-cell reconstitution after alpha-beta-depleted transplantation in children (dated by TCRdb to 2016 to 2017). General notes on the study: Using TCR repertoire profiling, the study followed T-cell immune reconstitution in a quantitative way in children after TCRalphabeta/CD19-depleted allogeneic hematopoietic cell transplantation.

This specimen's treatment or condition label, interpreted: allogeneic hematopoietic cell transplantation with graft depleted of TCRalphabeta T cells and CD19 B cells. The children who served as transplant recipients had been given grafts of TCRalphabeta/CD19-depleted allogeneic hematopoietic cells. The library was generated by PCR. The run used an Illumina HiSeq 2500. Molecular barcoding was employed in the preparation of TCR libraries, with unique molecular identifiers being used to normalize TCRbeta repertoire quantification. TCRdb reprocessing: public reads trimmed at Q25 with fastp, clones called with MiXCR, in-frame beta chains kept. Duplicate CDR3 protein sequences are folded into a single record with the most common DNA and genes. In all, the sample holds roughly 500,000 distinct CDR3 sequences, and roughly a tenth of those were seen once. About 2% of the sample is held by the ten biggest clonotypes.

Cut back by 7 bases and 1 base, the V and J ends lie 11 bases apart. The CDR3 contains 14 residues, cysteine and phenylalanine counted. Only the CDR3 DNA is retained, 42 bases long and in frame from the first base. General findings and caveats noted by the study authors: Over subsequent months, a decline in hyperexpanded clone frequencies was noted, and after one year, T-cell counts and TCRbeta diversity were mostly ascribed to newly produced T cells. The apparently early recovery of alphabetaT-cell counts about two months after transplant reportedly depended on only several hundred rapidly expanded clones that came from non-depleted graft cells. In some patients, the high TCRbeta diversity seen at day 60 was put down to recipient T cells and intrathymic progenitors that had survived conditioning.

This sequence originates from a child under 10 years old with inherited bone marrow failure, due to receive a stem cell transplant. The sequence is built from TRBV12-3 or TRBV12-4 and TRBJ2-1; no confident D gene assignment can be made. The sample was PBMCs, taken before TCRalphabeta/CD19-depleted stem cell transplant. The CDR3 reads CASKRPSSYNEQFF. The DNA sequence is TGTGCCAGCAAACGACCGTCTTCCTACAATGAGCAGTTCTTC.